The rows below give T cell receptor beta chains drawn from one sample of a study of breast tumors, draining lymph nodes, adjacent tissues. One entry per CDR3 protein results from TCRdb running MiXCR on the multiplex PCR reads. This table holds about 220,000 distinct CDR3 sequences, nearly 35% found once. Sequencing was carried out using axillary lymph node tissue. These receptor sequences come from a female donor with breast cancer. Some clones in this sample may be carry-over from other donors' samples. The CDR3 runs from the conserved cysteine through the conserved F or W. Fields, in order: J gene, V gene, clone size, D gene, CDR3 DNA, CDR3 protein. D genes are given only for firm matches. Rows may omit the clone size; those that give it use once, few, many or a size class.

TRBJ2-1 TRBV5-5 NA NA TGTGCCAGCAGCCCGGGGGAGCCGGAGAACAATGAGCAGTTCTTC CASSPGEPENNEQFF
TRBJ2-6 TRBV29-1 many NA TGCAGCCCCGGCGGCCAAGGGGCGAAAGCTGGGGCCAACGTCCTGACTTTC CSPGGQGAKAGANVLTF
TRBJ2-7 TRBV12-3/TRBV12-4 NA TRBD1 TGTGCCAGCAGTTTCTCGGACAGGGTCTACGAGCAGTACTTC CASSFSDRVYEQYF
TRBJ2-7 TRBV15 once NA TGTGCCACCAGCAGCCAAGTATATCCGGGGGCAAACGAGCAGTACTTC CATSSQVYPGANEQYF
TRBJ1-4 TRBV2 NA NA TGTGCCAGCAGCTTAAAGCGGGGGGTAGAAAAACTGTTTTTT CASSLKRGVEKLFF
TRBJ2-1 TRBV6-4 many TRBD1 TGTGCCAGCAGTACTTCCAGGGGGACCGAGCAGTTCTTC CASSTSRGTEQFF
TRBJ1-5 TRBV7-9 once TRBD1 TGTGCCAGCAGTGCTAGCGGGGGACAGGGGTACAATCAGCCCCAGCATTTT CASSASGGQGYNQPQHF
TRBJ2-2 TRBV10-3 many NA TGTGCCATCAGTGAGCCTAGTAGGAACACCGGGGAGCTGTTTTTT CAISEPSRNTGELFF
TRBJ2-3 TRBV5-1 many NA TGCGCCAGCAGCTTGGAGGCAGGGGAATGGGATACGCAGTATTTT CASSLEAGEWDTQYF
TRBJ2-1 TRBV25-1 many NA TGTGGACCACCACCCCCGGGGCCCGACAATGAGCAGTTCTTC CGPPPPGPDNEQFF
TRBJ2-5 TRBV13 NA NA TGTGCCAGCAGCCTTCGGGGCGTCATCATGTCCCAGTACTTC CASSLRGVIMSQYF
TRBJ2-5 TRBV2 NA NA TGTATCAGCAGGACCACAGCTAACCAAGAGACCCAGTACTTC CISRTTANQETQYF
TRBJ2-1 TRBV19 many TRBD2 TGTGCCAGTAATAAAGGACTAGCGGGAGGTCGCTCCTACAATGAGCAGTTCTTC CASNKGLAGGRSYNEQFF
TRBJ2-7 TRBV6-5 many TRBD2 TGTGCCAGCAGCCCCCGGGGGGGGCGTATCACCTACGAGCAGTACTTC CASSPRGGRITYEQYF
TRBJ1-2 TRBV6-1 many NA TGTGCCACCGGGGCGGGGTTGGGTTATGGCTACACCTTC CATGAGLGYGYTF
TRBJ2-7 TRBV7-2 many TRBD1 TGTGCCAGCAGCTTAGGGTCGGGGACAGTGAGCTCCTACGAGCAGTACTTC CASSLGSGTVSSYEQYF
TRBJ2-1 TRBV20-1 many TRBD2 TGCAGTGCTAGAGAGAGCGGGAGGGCCCTTGAGCAGTTCTTC CSARESGRALEQFF
TRBJ1-6 TRBV15 NA TRBD1 TGTGCCACCAGCAGAGCCCGGGACAGGGGGCAATCACCCCTCCACTTT CATSRARDRGQSPLHF
TRBJ2-5 TRBV20-1 many NA TGCAGTGCTAGTCACTCCTCGACCTCATCGAAGACCCAGTACTTC CSASHSSTSSKTQYF
TRBJ2-7 TRBV12-3/TRBV12-4 many NA TGTGCCAGCAGTTTCTCGGCCCTCCTGATCTACGAGCAGTACTTC CASSFSALLIYEQYF
TRBJ1-4 TRBV20-1 many NA TGCAGTGCTGGAGGGACCTCTGCAACTAATGAAAAACTGTTTTTT CSAGGTSATNEKLFF
TRBJ2-5 TRBV29-1 NA NA TGCAGCGCACAGGTCGGCCCAGAGACCCAGTACTTC CSAQVGPETQYF
TRBJ2-3 TRBV5-1 many NA TGCGCCAGCCGCTGGGACTTAACAGATACGCAGTATTTT CASRWDLTDTQYF
TRBJ1-4 TRBV7-9 many TRBD1 TGTGCCAGCAGCTATGGACAGGCAACTAATGAAAAACTGTTTTTT CASSYGQATNEKLFF
TRBJ2-1 TRBV13 many NA TGTGCCAGCAGCTTAGGGACTACTAACTACAATGAGCAGTTCTTC CASSLGTTNYNEQFF
TRBJ2-7 TRBV6-5 NA NA TGTGCCAGCAGTCCGGCGGGGCCCTTTAACGAGCAGTACTTC CASSPAGPFNEQYF
TRBJ2-7 TRBV20-1 many TRBD1 TGCAGTGCTATTACAGGGGGCAAGAAGGACGAGCAGTACTTC CSAITGGKKDEQYF
TRBJ2-7 TRBV6-6 NA NA TGTGCCAGCAGTCACTTGGGGGGCTACGAGCAGTACTTC CASSHLGGYEQYF
TRBJ1-6 TRBV7-2 NA NA TGTGCCAGCAGAAGACACCCTAATAATTCACCCCTCCACTTC CASRRHPNNSPLHF
TRBJ1-2 TRBV5-1 many TRBD1 TGCGCCAGCATGATGGACAGGGACTATGGCTACACCTTC CASMMDRDYGYTF
TRBJ1-2 TRBV10-3 once NA TGTGCCTTCAGGGGAGGGGAGGTCAATGTCTACACCTTC CAFRGGEVNVYTF
TRBJ2-3 TRBV9 NA TRBD2 TGTGCCGTCCCTCCACGGGGGGGACGCACAGATACGCAGTATTTT CAVPPRGGRTDTQYF
TRBJ2-3 TRBV4-2 many NA TGTGCCAGCAGCCAGCCAGGGCGGGGAGGTTTCACAGATACGCAGTATTTT CASSQPGRGGFTDTQYF
TRBJ2-3 TRBV20-1 NA TRBD2 TGCAGTGCGGGGACTAGATTTGAGCAGTATTTT CSAGTRFEQYF
TRBJ2-5 TRBV12-3/TRBV12-4 many TRBD2 TGTGCCAGCACCCCCGGGACTAGCGGGAGAGTGGGTGGAGAGACCCAGTACTTC CASTPGTSGRVGGETQYF
TRBJ1-5 TRBV6-1 many NA TGTGCCAGCAGTGAAAATAGGGGCGGGTTACAGCCCCAGCATTTT CASSENRGGLQPQHF
TRBJ2-7 TRBV19 many TRBD2 TGTGCCAGTAGTGCGGGAGCCCTCTACGAGCAGTACTTC CASSAGALYEQYF
TRBJ2-1 TRBV11-3 NA TRBD1 TGTGCCAGCAGCTTAGTGGGGACAGCACCCTACAATGAGCAGTTCTTC CASSLVGTAPYNEQFF
TRBJ2-2 TRBV19 many NA TGTGCCAGTAGTATGCTGACGAGGAGGGGGGGCCGAAGGTCCGGGGAGCTGTTTTTT CASSMLTRRGGRRSGELFF
TRBJ2-7 TRBV9 NA TRBD2 TGTGCCAGCAGCGTAGCCATTAATAGCGGGAGCTCCTACGAGCAGTACTTC CASSVAINSGSSYEQYF
TRBJ1-3 TRBV7-2 many NA TGTGCCAGCAGCCTCGGAAGGGCGATCTCTGGAAACACCATATATTTT CASSLGRAISGNTIYF
TRBJ1-5 TRBV12-3/TRBV12-4 NA NA TGTGCCAGCAGTTTCATGGTATTGACTAGCGGGAGCAATCAGCCCCAGCATTTT CASSFMVLTSGSNQPQHF
TRBJ1-3 TRBV12-3/TRBV12-4 many NA TGTGCCAGCCGACAGCCTCCTGGAAACACCATATATTTT CASRQPPGNTIYF
TRBJ1-6 TRBV10-3 many NA TGTGCCATCAAGGGACAAACTAATTCACCCCTCCACTTT CAIKGQTNSPLHF
TRBJ1-5 TRBV28 NA NA TGTGCCAGCAGTCCTATCCCCCGGGACGGGGCTCTCTACGGACAGCCCCAGCATTTT CASSPIPRDGALYGQPQHF
TRBJ2-2 TRBV20-1 many NA TGCAGTGCTACTGATTCCGCGAACACCGGGGAGCTGTTTTTT CSATDSANTGELFF
TRBJ2-1 TRBV9 many NA TGTGCCAGCAGCGTAAGTACTGGAGTTAGCGATGAGCAGTTCTTC CASSVSTGVSDEQFF
TRBJ2-7 TRBV9 many NA TGTGCCAGCAGCGGTAGACTTGGCTACGAGCAGTACTTC CASSGRLGYEQYF
TRBJ1-5 TRBV10-3 once TRBD1 TGTGCCATCAGCCAGGGACAGTATAATCAGCCCCAGCATTTT CAISQGQYNQPQHF
TRBJ2-3 TRBV20-1 NA NA TGCAGTGCCAGCTCACTGGGCCAGGAGAAACCAGATACGCAGTATTTT CSASSLGQEKPDTQYF
TRBJ2-1 TRBV7-3 many NA TGTGCCAGCAGCTTACAGCTCGATGAGCAGTTCTTC CASSLQLDEQFF
TRBJ1-6 TRBV12-3/TRBV12-4 many TRBD1 TGTGCCAGCAGTCTCAGGGGGGGAAATTCACCCCTCCACTTT CASSLRGGNSPLHF
TRBJ2-5 TRBV7-3 many TRBD2 TGTGCCAGCAGCTTAAAGCCTAGCGGGGGGCGCCAAGAGCCCCAGTACTTC CASSLKPSGGRQEPQYF
TRBJ2-3 TRBV11-2 NA NA TGTGCCAGCAGCAAAGGCCAAGGACGTGGCACAGATACGCAGTATTTT CASSKGQGRGTDTQYF